This T cell receptor beta chain was sequenced in a study of identical twins. TCRdb re-called the 5' RACE reads with MiXCR, one entry per CDR3 protein. The sample carries 450,000 to 600,000 distinct CDR3 sequences, approximately 20% recorded once. Losses at the gene ends were 2 bases for V and 2 bases for J; bases not matched to a gene: 9. The CDR3 is made up of 17 amino acids. CDR1 is MNHNS, CDR2 SASEGT, per germline. The same sample was also used in a study of yellow fever vaccine responses in identical twins.

The chain links TRBV6-1 to TRBJ2-7; TRBD2 matches 10 bases. Sequenced: CD4+ T cells sorted from blood. This sequence originates from a woman in her late teens or twenties in good health. CDR3 protein: CASSEFLAGAMPYEQYF. CDR3 DNA: TGTGCCAGCAGTGAATTCCTAGCGGGAGCTATGCCCTACGAGCAGTACTTC.